The 29 T cell receptor beta chains presented below share a single source sample, sequenced in a study of human T cells and chemical hapten exposure. In TCRdb, the 5' RACE reads were re-called with MiXCR into one record per CDR3 protein. The data contain about 80,000 distinct CDR3 sequences, about 15% of them singletons. Unfractionated whole blood yielded the extracted total RNA. These receptors were collected from a female donor in good health.

The table lists this clonotype with a few counts. The V call is TRBV6-1, the J call TRBJ1-3, with D perhaps matching TRBD1 (6 bases). Trimming cost V 3 bases and J 2 bases, with 11 bases left between them. Germline values: CDR1 MNHNS, CDR2 SASEGT. The length of the CDR3 is 15 residues. DNA of the CDR3: TGTGCCAGCAGTGATTTGGGGGCGCCTGGAAACACCATATATTTT. Translating it yields CASSDLGAPGNTIYF.

The V gene is TRBV4-3, the J gene TRBJ2-3; tentatively, D is TRBD1 or TRBD2 (5 bases each). V dropped 0 bases and J dropped 3 bases, with 13 bases sitting between them. Germline V gene data show CDR1 as LGHNA and CDR2 as YSLEER. CDR3 length: 16 amino acids. In DNA, the CDR3 is TGCGCCAGCAGCCAAGATCCGGGGCAGGGTACAGATACGCAGTATTTT. It specifies CASSQDPGQGTDTQYF.

This clonotype occurred a few times. The chain joins TRBV20-1 to TRBJ1-1; 7 bases are shared with TRBD1. Germline V gene sequence: CDR1 DFQATT, CDR2 SNEGSKA (reference sequence). With V trimmed by 5 bases and J by 2 bases, 5 bases remained unmatched. The CDR3 totals 13 residues. Here the CDR3 DNA reads TGCAGTGCTTCCCGGGACAGCAACACTGAAGCTTTCTTT. Translating it yields CSASRDSNTEAFF.

The chain recombines TRBV28 with TRBJ1-5, with TRBD1 matching 10 bases. CDR3 size: 15 residues. V dropped 4 bases and J dropped 9; count of bases not matched to a gene: 9. Germline-derived CDR1 and CDR2 are MDHEN and SYDVKM. For the CDR3, the DNA is TGTGCCAGCAGTTCGCCGGGACAGGGGACGTGGCCCCAGCATTTT. Amino acid sequence: CASSSPGQGTWPQHF.

This chain joins TRBV19 and TRBJ1-5; the match to TRBD1 covers 7 bases. The CDR3 totals 16 residues. Per germline, CDR1 LNHDA and CDR2 SQIVND (reference sequence). With V trimmed by 6 bases and J by 7 bases, 15 bases remained unmatched. The CDR3 DNA sequence: TGTGCCAGTAGGAGTCCGGCCACAGGGGCTGGGCAGCCCCAGCATTTT. Its translation: CASRSPATGAGQPQHF. Variable domain in full (rest from reference TRBV19 and TRBJ1-5): DGGITQSPKYLFRKEGQNVTLSCEQNLNHDAMYWYRQDPGQGLRLIYYSQIVNDFQKGDIAEGYSVSREKKESFPLTVTSAQKNPTAFYLCASRSPATGAGQPQHFGDGTRLSIL.

This clonotype turned up a few times. The V gene is TRBV5-1, the J gene TRBJ1-6; 8 nucleotides match TRBD1. The CDR3 runs to 16 residues. Trimming took 3 bases from V and 7 from J; bases not matched to a gene: 9. Looked up from germline, CDR1 is SGHRS and CDR2 is YFSETQ. Here the CDR3 DNA reads TGCGCCAGCAGCTCCCAGCCCGGACAGGGCAATTCACCCCTCCACTTT. This encodes CASSSQPGQGNSPLHF.

This chain links TRBV4-2 with TRBJ2-7; 8 bases are shared with TRBD1. Germline-derived CDR1 and CDR2 are LGHNA and YNFKEQ. The CDR3 consists of 15 residues. V trimming: 0 bases; J trimming: 3 bases; junction bases outside the gene matches: 4. The DNA of the CDR3 is TGTGCCAGCAGCCAAGACGGGACAGGAGACTACGAGCAGTACTTC. It translates to CASSQDGTGDYEQYF.

A few counts support this clonotype. This sequence joins TRBV11-2 and TRBJ2-5; 10 nucleotides agree with TRBD2. This CDR3 is 15 amino acids long. Germline CDR1 SGHAT, CDR2 FQNNGV. V lost 5 bases, J lost 2 bases, and 5 bases stayed unmatched. The DNA of the CDR3 is TGTGCCAGCAGCCCCCTGGGACTAGCGCAAGAGACCCAGTACTTC. The encoded protein is CASSPLGLAQETQYF.

This clonotype was observed a handful of times. This sequence joins TRBV25-1 and TRBJ2-3; D gene uncertain. Per the germline V gene, CDR1 is MGHDK and CDR2 is SYGVNS. The CDR3 consists of 12 residues. V was clipped by 2 bases and J by 7 bases, with 7 bases between them. DNA of the CDR3: TGTGCCAGCAGTGAAGGGCTCTATACGCAGTATTTT. Residues: CASSEGLYTQYF. The full variable domain, with the rest looked up from reference TRBV25-1 and TRBJ2-3, is EADIYQTPRYLVIGTGKKITLECSQTMGHDKMYWYQQDPGMELHLIHYSYGVNSTEKGDLSSESTVSRIRTEHFPLTLESARPSHTSQYLCASSEGLYTQYFGPGTRLTVL.

The chain has TRBV6-2 or TRBV6-3 and TRBJ1-1; TRBD1 might be the D (6 bases). V gave up 5 bases and J gave up 3 bases, with 13 bases separating them. Germline loops: CDR1 MNHEY, CDR2 SVGEGT. This CDR3 is built from 14 residues. The CDR3 sequence: CASSHRTVDTEAFF. CDR3 nucleotides: TGTGCCAGCAGTCACCGGACAGTGGACACTGAAGCTTTCTTT.

This clonotype was seen only a few times. V and J are TRBV6-2 or TRBV6-3 and TRBJ1-1; no definite D call. This CDR3 comprises 14 residues. The V end was cut by 3 bases, the J end by 1 base, with 9 bases between. Germline values: CDR1 MNHEY, CDR2 SVGEGT. The CDR3 loop is CASSYREGNTEAFF. Here the CDR3 DNA reads TGTGCCAGCAGTTATCGAGAGGGGAACACTGAAGCTTTCTTT.

This clonotype was counted a few times. The chain uses TRBV2 and TRBJ2-5, with no clear D. This CDR3 is built from 12 residues. CDR1 is SNHLY and CDR2 is FYNNEI in the germline V gene. Trimming cost V 4 bases and J 7 bases, with 10 bases left between them. As DNA, the CDR3 is TGTGCCAGCAGTGCCGATGTGGGGACCCAGTACTTC. It specifies CASSADVGTQYF. Variable domain in full (rest from reference TRBV2 and TRBJ2-5): EPEVTQTPSHQVTQMGQEVILRCVPISNHLYFYWYRQILGQKVEFLVSFYNNEISEKSEIFDDQFSVERPDGSNFTLKIRSTKLEDSAMYFCASSADVGTQYFGPGTRLLVL.

This clonotype was counted a few times. V usage is TRBV4-2 and J usage is TRBJ2-3; 9 bases are shared with TRBD2. There are 16 residues in the CDR3. Germline-derived CDR1 and CDR2 are LGHNA and YNFKEQ. J gave up 5 bases and V 0 bases, and 6 bases lay outside the gene matches. CDR3 bases: TGTGCCAGCAGCCAAGAGGGAGCGGGAGGTCGAGATACGCAGTATTTT. This codes for CASSQEGAGGRDTQYF.

This chain links TRBV20-1 with TRBJ2-7, with 7 bases fitting TRBD2. This CDR3 is 13 amino acids long. In germline, CDR1 is DFQATT, CDR2 SNEGSKA (reference sequence). With 5 bases clipped from V and 6 bases from J, the junction kept 10 bases outside the gene matches. In nucleotides, the CDR3 is TGCAGTGCTCCCGGGACTACCGATACCGAGCAGTACTTC. Translated: CSAPGTTDTEQYF.

This clonotype was detected a few times. The V call is TRBV10-1, the J call TRBJ2-5; D gene unclear. Germline-derived CDR1 and CDR2 are WNHNN and SYGVQD (reference sequence). Trimming stripped 10 bases from V and 5 bases from J, with 20 bases between. The CDR3 length is 14 residues. The CDR3 loop is CANTLADPGETQYF. In DNA, the CDR3 is TGCGCCAACACCTTAGCAGACCCCGGGGAGACCCAGTACTTC.

The chain links TRBV10-3 to TRBJ2-7; the D call may be TRBD1 or TRBD2 (6 bases each). Germline V gene data show CDR1 as ENHRY and CDR2 as SYGVKD. The CDR3 runs 16 residues. Trimming took 5 bases from V and 2 from J, leaving 19 bases between them. The CDR3: CAISPLGVGGTYEQYF. The CDR3 DNA follows: TGTGCCATCAGTCCCCTGGGGGTAGGGGGGACCTACGAGCAGTACTTC.

V is TRBV14 and J is TRBJ2-1, with TRBD2 as a possible D gene (5 bases). Germline assignment: CDR1 SGHDN and CDR2 FVKESK. Trimming pared 5 bases from V and 2 bases from J, leaving 16 bases between. The CDR3 extends over 16 amino acids. The CDR3 is CASSFLDGEPYNEQFF. CDR3 nucleotide sequence: TGTGCCAGCAGCTTCCTCGACGGGGAGCCCTACAATGAGCAGTTCTTC.

V is TRBV3-1 and J is TRBJ1-2, with D tentatively TRBD1 (5 bases). With 1 base removed from V and 2 bases from J, the gap between germline ends came to 8 bases. Germline CDR1 LGHDT, CDR2 YNNKEL (reference sequence). The CDR3 totals 14 residues. Here the CDR3 reads CASSQVTENYGYTF. CDR3 coding DNA: TGTGCCAGCAGCCAAGTGACAGAGAACTATGGCTACACCTTC.

This clonotype has only a few counts. The genes are TRBV6-2 or TRBV6-3 and TRBJ2-3, with D possibly being TRBD1 (6 bases). The CDR3 is made up of 17 amino acids. CDR1 is MNHEY and CDR2 is SVGEGT in the germline V gene. Trimming pared 7 bases from V and 2 bases from J, leaving 22 bases between. The CDR3 DNA follows: TGTGCCAGCAACGACTCCCCGACAGGCCTCTTCACAGATACGCAGTATTTT. It encodes CASNDSPTGLFTDTQYF.

The rearrangement joins TRBV30 to TRBJ2-1; TRBD1 agrees at 8 bases. CDR1 GTSNPN and CDR2 SVGIG come from the germline V gene (reference sequence). The V gene end was trimmed by 1 base and the J gene end by 8 bases; junction bases not matched to a gene: 16. The CDR3 covers 17 residues. In DNA form, the CDR3 reads TGTGCCTGGAGTGGACGGACAGGGACAGGTCAAGTAGATGAGCAGTTCTTC. Residues: CAWSGRTGTGQVDEQFF.

The chain couples TRBV7-8 to TRBJ2-7; TRBD2 aligns across 9 bases. V lost 4 bases, J lost 5 bases, and 12 bases stayed unmatched. This CDR3 contains 16 residues. CDR1 and CDR2 (germline): SGHVS, FQNEAQ. CDR3 in amino acids: CASSWRVAGLANEQYF. In DNA form, the CDR3 reads TGTGCCAGCAGCTGGCGAGTTGCGGGACTAGCTAACGAGCAGTACTTC.

The table lists this clonotype with many counts. CDR3 sequence: CAISPEELGTQYF. The CDR3 DNA sequence: TGTGCCATCAGCCCGGAGGAGCTGGGGACCCAGTACTTC. The chain employs TRBV10-3 and TRBJ2-5, with D possibly TRBD2 on 5 matching bases. Germline CDR1 and CDR2: ENHRY and SYGVKD. There are 13 residues in the CDR3. The V gene lost 6 bases and the J gene lost 7 bases, with 15 bases spanning the gap.

This chain joins TRBV3-1 and TRBJ2-4; 9 nucleotides line up with TRBD1. Germline-derived CDR1 and CDR2 are LGHDT and YNNKEL (reference sequence). V shed 3 bases, J shed 8 bases, and the junction held 2 bases outside the gene matches. CDR3 length: 13 amino acids. CDR3: CASSQGQGYIQYF. For the CDR3, the DNA is TGTGCCAGCAGCCAGGGACAGGGTTACATTCAGTACTTC.

This chain connects TRBV24-1 to TRBJ2-2, with D unresolved. CDR1 is KGHDR and CDR2 is SFDVKD in the germline V gene. The CDR3 consists of 13 residues. Trimming cost V 9 bases and J 2 bases, with 9 bases left between them. CDR3 residues: CATLESNTGELFF. In nucleotides, the CDR3 is TGTGCCACCTTGGAATCCAACACCGGGGAGCTGTTTTTT.

This clonotype turned up a few times. The chain is built from TRBV5-1 and TRBJ1-2; D unclear. Germline CDR1 and CDR2: SGHRS and YFSETQ. The CDR3 covers 14 residues. V lost 0 bases and J lost 4, with 10 bases in between. The CDR3 reads CASSLDLAVYGYTF. DNA for the CDR3: TGCGCCAGCAGCTTGGATCTGGCCGTCTATGGCTACACCTTC.

The chain joins TRBV10-3 to TRBJ2-5; D is uncertain. The CDR3 totals 13 residues. The ends were cut back, 3 bases at V and 2 bases at J, with 7 bases in the middle. The V gene's germline CDR1 is ENHRY and CDR2 SYGVKD. The CDR3 protein is CAISERQQETQYF. As DNA, the CDR3 is TGTGCCATCAGTGAACGGCAGCAAGAGACCCAGTACTTC.

This clonotype appeared many times. This chain uses TRBV6-1 with TRBJ2-3; weak D call: TRBD2 (6 bases). There are 14 residues in the CDR3. Trimming cost V 3 bases and J 4 bases, with 11 bases left between them. Germline V gene lookup returns CDR1 MNHNS and CDR2 SASEGT. CDR3 protein: CASSDRLVADTQYF. The CDR3 DNA reads TGTGCCAGCAGTGATCGACTAGTTGCAGATACGCAGTATTTT.

In this sample, this clonotype turned up once. The chain recombines TRBV9 with TRBJ1-1; D is unresolved. CDR1 and CDR2 from the germline V gene are SGDLS and YYNGEE. Trimming left V 3 bases short and J 4 bases short, with 10 bases between. The length of the CDR3 is 13 residues. The CDR3 coding sequence is TGTGCCAGCAGCGGGGAGGATACCACTGAAGCTTTCTTT. It translates to CASSGEDTTEAFF.

This clonotype was seen more than once but under ten times. This chain joins TRBV7-2 and TRBJ1-1; D gene uncertain. CDR3 length equals 11 residues. Germline loops: CDR1 SGHTA, CDR2 FQGNSA. Trimming removed 5 bases at V and 3 bases at J, with 4 bases between. The CDR3 loop reads CASSPDTEAFF. Written as DNA, the CDR3 is TGTGCCAGCAGCCCGGACACTGAAGCTTTCTTT. The full variable domain, its missing parts supplied by reference TRBV7-2 and TRBJ1-1, is GAGVSQSPSNKVTEKGKDVELRCDPISGHTALYWYRQSLGQGLEFLIYFQGNSAPDKSGLPSDRFSAERTGGSVSTLTIQRTQQEDSAVYLCASSPDTEAFFGQGTRLTVV.